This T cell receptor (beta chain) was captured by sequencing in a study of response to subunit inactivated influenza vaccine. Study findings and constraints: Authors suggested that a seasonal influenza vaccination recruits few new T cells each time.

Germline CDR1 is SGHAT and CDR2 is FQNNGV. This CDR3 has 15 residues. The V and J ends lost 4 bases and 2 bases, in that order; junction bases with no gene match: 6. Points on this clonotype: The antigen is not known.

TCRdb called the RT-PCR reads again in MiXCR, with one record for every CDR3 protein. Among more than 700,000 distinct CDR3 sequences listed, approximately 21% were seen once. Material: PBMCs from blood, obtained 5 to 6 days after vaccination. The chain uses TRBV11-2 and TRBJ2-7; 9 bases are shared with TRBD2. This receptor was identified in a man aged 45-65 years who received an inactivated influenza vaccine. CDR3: CASSSTSGQAYEQYF. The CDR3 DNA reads TGTGCCAGCAGCTCGACTAGCGGTCAGGCCTACGAGCAGTACTTC.